The entry below describes one TCR beta chain. Sequencing was performed with immunoSEQ multiplex PCR; in TCRdb, only in-frame clones are kept and a portion is missing. Found here are about 200,000 clones, about 80% of them singletons; the top ten hold 7.5%. The source of the sample is a study of blood T cell repertoires in COVID-19. The CDR3 length is 17 residues. Germline loops: CDR1 MNHNS, CDR2 SASEGT. V was shortened by 3 bases and J by 4 bases, with 20 bases between the two germline ends. Sequencing was carried out using PBMCs or T cells enriched from blood (not recorded which). The receptor was isolated from a middle-aged man who had recovered from COVID-19. This sequence joins TRBV6-1 and TRBJ2-3; perhaps TRBD1 as D (5 bases). CDR3 nucleotides: TGTGCCAGCAGTGACCCCGAACAAGGGGATTTCTCAGATACGCAGTATTTT. It codes for CASSDPEQGDFSDTQYF.